This T cell receptor (beta chain) was sequenced for a study of blood T cells in healthy people across ages (dated by TCRdb to between 2014 and 2017). Describing the broader study: In model experiments, template switching captured about one uniquely barcoded TCR beta cDNA molecule for every two T cells. The study measured age-related changes in TCR beta repertoire diversity using deep sequencing normalized with unique cDNA molecular identifiers. Donors were grouped into four age groups: young (average 16 years), middle-aged (less than 40), aged (approximately 58) and long-lived (approximately 75). Donors of different ages were randomly distributed across sequencing lanes to avoid experimental bias. For two donors (one aged 18 to 29 and one aged 80 or older), the study analyzed two additional independent replicas of 1 million unique cDNA reads from the same blood draw. General conclusions and limits of the study: Compared with the aged group, the long-lived group had more naive CD4+ T cells, fewer expanded clones and increased TCR diversity, suggesting age selection. Donor CMV infection status was unknown, potentially confounding age-related changes in expanded clonotypes. Conclusive comparison of naive and antigen-experienced compartments was prevented by the profiling of bulk unsorted PBMCs. Observed TCR beta diversity correlated strongly with the percentage of naive T cells measured by flow cytometry. Estimates of total diversity based on one million sequenced T cells were considered lower bounds and underestimates. Observed TCR beta diversity per million T cells fell roughly linearly with age, and a significant reduction was already apparent by age about 38.

About this clonotype: Its antigen is currently not known. The junction differs from germline at one of its ends, possibly a read error.

From cysteine to phenylalanine, the CDR3 is 12 amino acids long. Here the CDR3 DNA is all that survives: 36 bases in frame from base 1. The germline V gene gives CDR1 as MNHNS and CDR2 as SASEGT. Systemically healthy Caucasian individuals from Russia, some 36 in total and aged about 6 to 100 years, were included as donors. Each donor gave ten milliliters of peripheral blood, collected into EDTA-treated Vacutainer tubes. Ficoll-Paque density-gradient centrifugation was used to isolate PBMCs, with at least 7 million per sample. Total RNA was extracted from PBMCs with Trizol reagent, with at least 5 micrograms obtained per sample. For every donor, an aliquot of PBMCs went through flow cytometry to measure the percentages of naive CD45RAhigh/CD27high T cells. Library preparation was by 5' RACE. The instrument given in TCRdb is Illumina HiSeq 2500. The second PCR ran for about 7 to 11 cycles and used a J-beta primer mix along with a sample-barcoded 5' primer. A template-switch 5' adaptor carrying 12 random nucleotides introduced a unique molecular identifier onto each TCR beta cDNA molecule. At least 2.5 million CDR3-containing paired-end reads were obtained from each sample. The Mint cDNA synthesis kit, primed by a TRBC-specific oligonucleotide, was used to synthesize first-strand cDNA from all RNA. Following uracil-DNA glycosylase treatment, all cDNA underwent a first 18-cycle PCR with the universal primers M1SS and BC2_uni_R. Per the source publication's procedure: For normalization, 1 million high-quality reads were randomly selected from each sample, with every read carrying a distinct molecular identifier. Reads with shared molecular identifiers were discarded instead of being binned into consensus sequences. MiTCR, run with a Q25 quality threshold and the strictest error-elimination algorithm, handled CDR3 identification, clonotype clustering and error correction. A nonparametric unseen species model using Euler transformation provided a lower-bound estimate of total TCR beta diversity. TCRdb reworked the public reads: Q25 trimming with fastp, MiXCR clone assembly, productive beta chains retained. Identical CDR3 protein sequences are pooled into one entry, listed with their most common genes and DNA. The V and J calls shown here were made by TCRdb, not taken from the authors' results. The sample profile shows about 830,000 distinct CDR3 sequences; 55% to 75% of them were found once. The top ten clones comprise approximately 23% of the sample.

The sequence was collected from a man aged 30 to 45 in good health. Sequencing input: blood. The chain is assembled from TRBV6-1 and TRBJ1-2, with no confidently assigned D gene. The DNA sequence is TGTGCCGGCAGGATGACCGTAGCTGGCTACACCTTC. It codes for CAGRMTVAGYTF.